The 23 T cell receptor beta chains below come from one sample, sequenced in a study of high-grade serous ovarian cancer treatment subgroups. Tumor tissue was taken before any definitive surgery or chemotherapy was given. The table came from immunoSEQ multiplex PCR; TCRdb's copy has only in-frame clones and leaves some out. The sample has some 20,000 clones, roughly 80% seen once. Sequences were obtained from tumor tissue. These receptors came from a human donor with high-grade serous ovarian cancer.

This clone appeared a few times. The chain links TRBV19 to TRBJ2-7; D possibly corresponds to TRBD1 (6 bases). V shed 6 bases and J shed 0 bases, with 18 bases lying between them. The germline gives CDR1 LNHDA, CDR2 SQIVND (reference sequence). The CDR3 contains 16 residues. The chain's CDR3 is CASSQDMGATSYEQYF. The CDR3, as DNA: TGTGCCAGTAGCCAGGACATGGGGGCAACCTCCTACGAGCAGTACTTC.

This clone was observed a handful of times. V gene TRBV6-5 combines with J gene TRBJ2-3; 11 nucleotides match TRBD2. CDR3 size: 12 residues. Germline CDR1 reads MNHEY; CDR2 reads SVGAGI. The CDR3, as DNA: TGTGGGTTAGCGGGAGGGCAAGATACGCAGTATTTT. Translation gives CGLAGGQDTQYF.

The chain joins TRBV29-1 to TRBJ2-5; no reliable D call. V lost 4 bases, J lost 2 bases, and 8 bases lay in between. The CDR3 sequence is 12 residues long. Germline-derived CDR1 and CDR2 are SQVTM and ANQGSEA. The CDR3 nucleotides are TGCAGCGTTGCATGGGCGCAAGAGACCCAGTACTTC. As protein: CSVAWAQETQYF. The full variable domain, with the rest looked up from reference TRBV29-1 and TRBJ2-5, is SAVISQKPSRDICQRGTSLTIQCQVDSQVTMMFWYRQQPGQSLTLIATANQGSEATYESGFVIDKFPISRPNLTFSTLTVSNMSPEDSSIYLCSVAWAQETQYFGPGTRLLVL.

The chain has TRBV28 and TRBJ2-7, with 8 bases identical to TRBD1. CDR1 and CDR2 (germline): MDHEN, SYDVKM. V shed 6 bases, J shed 0 bases, and the junction held 7 bases outside the gene matches. The CDR3 is 15 amino acids. CDR3 residues: CASSPGQAFSYEQYF. CDR3 bases: TGTGCCAGCAGCCCGGGACAGGCCTTCTCCTACGAGCAGTACTTC.

This clone was seen only a few times. This chain uses TRBV2 with TRBJ2-1, with 9 bases matching TRBD2. There are 16 residues in the CDR3. Germline V lookup: CDR1 SNHLY, CDR2 FYNNEI. Trimming at V came to 1 base and at J to 8 bases, leaving 9 bases not matched to a gene. Written as DNA, the CDR3 is TGTGCCAGCAGTGAAGGGGGACTAGCCCTCGAGCATGAGCAGTTCTTC. Amino acid sequence: CASSEGGLALEHEQFF. The whole variable domain, filled in from reference TRBV2 and TRBJ2-1, reads EPEVTQTPSHQVTQMGQEVILRCVPISNHLYFYWYRQILGQKVEFLVSFYNNEISEKSEIFDDQFSVERPDGSNFTLKIRSTKLEDSAMYFCASSEGGLALEHEQFFGPGTRLTVL.

The V gene is TRBV28, the J gene TRBJ1-1; 8 bases fit TRBD1. This CDR3 has 15 residues. V shed 6 bases, J shed 1 base, and the junction held 7 bases outside the gene matches. In germline, CDR1 is MDHEN, CDR2 SYDVKM. In DNA, the CDR3 is TGTGCCAGCAGCCGATGGACAGGGAAGAACACTGAAGCTTTCTTT. Its translation: CASSRWTGKNTEAFF.

A single count supports this clone. This chain connects TRBV5-8 to TRBJ1-6, with 8 nucleotides matching TRBD1. Germline CDR1 and CDR2: SGHTS and YDEGEE. This CDR3 comprises 13 residues. Unmatched junction bases numbered 3, after V lost 4 bases and J lost 9 bases. Here the CDR3 reads CASSMTGVSPLHF. DNA of the CDR3: TGTGCCAGCAGCATGACAGGGGTTTCACCCCTCCACTTT.

The chain recombines TRBV6-1 with TRBJ2-7; D is perhaps TRBD2 (6 bases). V lost 6 bases and J lost 3, with 15 bases in between. There are 14 residues in the CDR3. Per the germline V gene, CDR1 is MNHNS and CDR2 is SASEGT. CDR3 protein: CASRDYGRNYEQYF. As DNA, the CDR3 is TGTGCCAGCAGGGACTACGGCCGAAACTACGAGCAGTACTTC.

CDR3 coding DNA: TGTGCCAGCAAACCCCGGGACAGGGGGGGATACGAGCAGTACTTC. Protein product: CASKPRDRGGYEQYF. The chain carries TRBV27 and TRBJ2-7, with 11 bases aligning to TRBD1. V trimming: 7 bases; J trimming: 4 bases; junction bases outside the gene matches: 9. CDR1 is MNHEY, CDR2 SMNVEV, per germline (reference sequence). The CDR3 is 15 residues long.

The chain has TRBV7-8 and TRBJ2-5, with D possibly being TRBD1 or TRBD2 (5 bases each). This CDR3 spans 16 amino acids. Deletions cut 4 bases from V and 5 bases from J, with 20 bases between. Germline assignment: CDR1 SGHVS and CDR2 FQNEAQ. The CDR3 sequence is CASSSWDVSPGETQYF. Here the CDR3 DNA reads TGTGCCAGCAGCTCTTGGGACGTCTCGCCCGGGGAGACCCAGTACTTC. Complete variable domain (other parts from reference TRBV7-8 and TRBJ2-5): GAGVSQSPRYKVAKRGQDVALRCDPISGHVSLFWYQQALGQGPEFLTYFQNEAQLDKSGLPSDRFFAERPEGSVSTLKIQRTQQEDSAVYLCASSSWDVSPGETQYFGPGTRLLVL.

The chain combines TRBV7-3 with TRBJ2-3, with 9 bases lining up with TRBD2. CDR3 length equals 16 residues. The germline gives CDR1 SGHTA, CDR2 FQGTGA. The trim removed 4 bases at V and 5 bases at J, leaving 10 bases unmatched. The CDR3 sequence: CASSSGGRGVGDTQYF. DNA of the CDR3: TGTGCCAGCAGCTCCGGCGGGAGGGGAGTAGGAGATACGCAGTATTTT.

V gene TRBV11-2 combines with J gene TRBJ2-7; D remains ambiguous. Trimming stripped 2 bases from V and 3 bases from J, with 8 bases between. Germline V gene sequence: CDR1 SGHAT, CDR2 FQNNGV. This CDR3 spans 13 amino acids. The CDR3 protein is CASSLIPIYEQYF. The CDR3 DNA reads as TGTGCCAGCAGCTTAATTCCTATCTACGAGCAGTACTTC.

V is TRBV4-1 and J is TRBJ1-4, with 9 bases aligning to TRBD1. J was trimmed by 3 bases and V by 3 bases; bases with no gene match: 5. The CDR3 sequence is 16 residues long. Germline lookup yields CDR1 MGHRA and CDR2 YSYEKL. CDR3 in amino acids: CASSQEQGAANEKLFF. The CDR3 coding sequence is TGCGCCAGCAGCCAGGAACAGGGGGCAGCTAATGAAAAACTGTTTTTT.

The chain links TRBV13 to TRBJ1-1; the match to TRBD1 covers 7 bases. Per germline, CDR1 PRHDT and CDR2 FYEKMQ (reference sequence). This CDR3 spans 14 amino acids. V shed 4 bases, J shed 1 base, and the junction held 3 bases outside the gene matches. CDR3 in DNA: TGTGCCAGCAGCTGGGGACAGCCGAACACTGAAGCTTTCTTT. Its protein product is CASSWGQPNTEAFF.

In this sample, this clone turned up once. The rearrangement joins TRBV5-5 to TRBJ2-7, with a possible D match to TRBD1 (7 bases). The V and J ends lost 5 bases and 5 bases respectively, with 20 bases between them. CDR1 SGHKS and CDR2 YYEKEE come from the germline V gene (reference sequence). The CDR3 is made up of 15 amino acids. CDR3 bases: TGTGCCAGCAGGTCGTACAGGGGAGGTATCAACGAGCAGTACTTC. Residues: CASRSYRGGINEQYF.

The chain carries TRBV11-2 and TRBJ1-1, with D maybe TRBD1 (6 bases). The CDR3 runs 14 residues. The V gene's germline CDR1 is SGHAT and CDR2 FQNNGV. V was cut by 4 bases and J by 4 bases, with 13 bases left in between. The CDR3 nucleotides read TGTGCCAGCAGCTCACAGGGTGGGGCCACTGAAGCTTTCTTT. It encodes CASSSQGGATEAFF.

The rearrangement joins TRBV5-1 to TRBJ2-5, with D tentatively TRBD1 (6 bases). This CDR3 spans 16 amino acids. Trimming pared 0 bases from V and 4 bases from J, leaving 16 bases between. The germline V gene has CDR1 SGHRS and CDR2 YFSETQ. The CDR3 DNA reads TGCGCCAGCAGCTTGGCCGCCAGGGGAGAAGGAGAGACCCAGTACTTC. Residues: CASSLAARGEGETQYF. Full variable domain (remainder filled in from reference TRBV5-1 and TRBJ2-5): KAGVTQTPRYLIKTRGQQVTLSCSPISGHRSVSWYQQTPGQGLQFLFEYFSETQRNKGNFPGRFSGRQFSNSRSEMNVSTLELGDSALYLCASSLAARGEGETQYFGPGTRLLVL.

V usage is TRBV2 and J usage is TRBJ2-5; D is possibly TRBD1 or TRBD2 (5 bases each). This CDR3 has 15 amino acids. V lost 4 bases, J lost 6 bases, and 18 bases lay in between. Per the germline V gene, CDR1 is SNHLY and CDR2 is FYNNEI. The CDR3 DNA reads as TGTGCCAGCAGTGGACGGGACGGGGTGTTAAAGACCCAGTACTTC. This codes for CASSGRDGVLKTQYF.

This chain uses TRBV19 with TRBJ2-5; D unclear. This CDR3 has 13 residues. Germline CDR1 LNHDA, CDR2 SQIVND (reference sequence). Trimming left V 6 bases short and J 0 bases short, with 8 bases between. The CDR3: CASRGRNQETQYF. The DNA of the CDR3 is TGTGCCAGTAGGGGTCGCAACCAAGAGACCCAGTACTTC.

The chain couples TRBV7-8 to TRBJ1-4; 11 bases fit TRBD1. V trimming: 2 bases; J trimming: 8 bases; junction bases outside the gene matches: 10. The CDR3 contains 17 residues. Germline V lookup: CDR1 SGHVS, CDR2 FQNEAQ. Here the CDR3 DNA reads TGTGCCAGCAGCTTATTGTCTGGGACAGGGGGTAACGAAAAACTGTTTTTT. Translated: CASSLLSGTGGNEKLFF.

V usage is TRBV11-3 and J usage is TRBJ1-1; 8 bases agree with TRBD1. CDR3 size: 15 residues. Trimming at V came to 5 bases and at J to 1 base, leaving 6 bases not matched to a gene. In germline, CDR1 is SGHNT, CDR2 YENEEA. The CDR3: CASSPDRGQNTEAFF. The CDR3, as DNA: TGTGCCAGCAGCCCAGACAGGGGACAGAACACTGAAGCTTTCTTT.

The chain couples TRBV15 to TRBJ2-1, with 9 bases aligning to TRBD2. This CDR3 is 16 amino acids long. Germline loops: CDR1 LNHNV, CDR2 YYDKDF (reference sequence). V shed 0 bases, J shed 2 bases, and the junction held 2 bases outside the gene matches. CDR3 in amino acids: CATSRDVAGAYNEQFF. CDR3 nucleotide sequence: TGTGCCACCAGCAGAGATGTAGCGGGGGCCTACAATGAGCAGTTCTTC. Full variable domain (outside the CDR3, taken from reference TRBV15 and TRBJ2-1): DAMVIQNPRYQVTQFGKPVTLSCSQTLNHNVMYWYQQKSSQAPKLLFHYYDKDFNNEADTPDNFQSRRPNTSFCFLDIRSPGLGDTAMYLCATSRDVAGAYNEQFFGPGTRLTVL.

The chain combines TRBV6-6 with TRBJ1-2; D is uncertain. Per the germline V gene, CDR1 is MNHNY and CDR2 is SVGAGI (reference sequence). V dropped 4 bases and J dropped 5 bases, with 5 bases sitting between them. The CDR3 spans 11 residues. CDR3 region: CASSLGYGYTF. DNA of the CDR3: TGTGCCAGCAGTTTGGGTTATGGCTACACCTTC.